Listed here is a single TCR beta chain. This sample is drawn from a study of a mutant IDH1 vaccine in newly diagnosed glioma. Time point denoted: baseline, week 1 (first vaccination visit). Treatment specified: pre-vaccination baseline after standard-of-care therapy. Astrocytomas that were new, WHO grade 3 or 4, IDH1-mutant and ATRX-lost were present in the donors. The CDR3 is 14 residues long. Germline V gives CDR1 SNHLY, CDR2 FYNNEI. The germline V and J ends were trimmed by 10 bases and 6 bases, with 18 bases remaining between them. The repertoire was sequenced with immunoSEQ multiplex PCR; TCRdb's copy has only in-frame clones and lacks some. This sample has some 70,000 clones, with 79% found just once.

The V and J genes are TRBV2 and TRBJ1-4; D is possibly TRBD1 (5 bases). The sequences come from PBMCs, collected from a glioma patient treated with radiotherapy, temozolomide or both. This receptor was identified in a man between 45 and 60 years old with glioma. The DNA of the CDR3 is TGTGCCACCCGGGGGATAAGGAATTATGAAAAACTGTTTTTT. This codes for CATRGIRNYEKLFF.